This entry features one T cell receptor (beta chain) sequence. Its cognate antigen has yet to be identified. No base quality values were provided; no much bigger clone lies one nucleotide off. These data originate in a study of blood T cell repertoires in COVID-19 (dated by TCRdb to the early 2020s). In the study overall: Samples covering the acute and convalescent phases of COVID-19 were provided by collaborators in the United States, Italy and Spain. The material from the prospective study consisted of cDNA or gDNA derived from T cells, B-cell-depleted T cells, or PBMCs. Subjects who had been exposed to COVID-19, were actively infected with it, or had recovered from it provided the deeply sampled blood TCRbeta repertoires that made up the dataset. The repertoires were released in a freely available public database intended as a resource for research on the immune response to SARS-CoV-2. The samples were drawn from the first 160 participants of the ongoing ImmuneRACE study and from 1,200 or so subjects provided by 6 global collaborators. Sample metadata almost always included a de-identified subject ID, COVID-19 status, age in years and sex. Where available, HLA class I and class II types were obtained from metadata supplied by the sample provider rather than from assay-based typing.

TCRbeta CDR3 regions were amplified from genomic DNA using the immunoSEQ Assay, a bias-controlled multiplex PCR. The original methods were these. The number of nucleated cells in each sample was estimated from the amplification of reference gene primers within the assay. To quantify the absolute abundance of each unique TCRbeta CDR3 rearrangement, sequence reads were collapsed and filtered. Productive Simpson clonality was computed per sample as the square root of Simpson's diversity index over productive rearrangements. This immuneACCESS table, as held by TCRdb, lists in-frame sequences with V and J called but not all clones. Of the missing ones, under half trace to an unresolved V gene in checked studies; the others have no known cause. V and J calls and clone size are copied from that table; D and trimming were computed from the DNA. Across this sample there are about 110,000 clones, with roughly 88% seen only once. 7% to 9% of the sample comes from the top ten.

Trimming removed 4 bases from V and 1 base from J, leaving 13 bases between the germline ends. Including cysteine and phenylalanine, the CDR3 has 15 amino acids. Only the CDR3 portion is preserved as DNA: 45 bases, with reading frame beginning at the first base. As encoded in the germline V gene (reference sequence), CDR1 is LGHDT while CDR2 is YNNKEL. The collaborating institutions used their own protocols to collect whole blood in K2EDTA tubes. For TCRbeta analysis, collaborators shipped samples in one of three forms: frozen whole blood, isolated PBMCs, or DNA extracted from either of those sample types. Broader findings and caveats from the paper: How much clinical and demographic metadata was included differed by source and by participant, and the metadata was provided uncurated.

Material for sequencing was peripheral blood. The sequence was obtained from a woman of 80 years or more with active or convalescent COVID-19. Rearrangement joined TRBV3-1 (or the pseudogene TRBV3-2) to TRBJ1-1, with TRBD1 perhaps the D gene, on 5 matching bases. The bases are TGTGCCAGCAGCCGAGCCGGAGGGGCGAACACTGAAGCTTTCTTT. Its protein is CASSRAGGANTEAFF.